Each of the 15 T cell receptor beta chains below was sequenced from the same sample in a study of blood T cells in healthy people across ages (dated by TCRdb to between 2014 and 2016). Receptor libraries were prepared by 5' RACE. Sequencing used an Illumina HiSeq 2500. A second PCR of about 6 to 11 cycles was run with a J-beta primer mix and a sample-barcoded 5' primer. Using fastp at Q25 and MiXCR, TCRdb reprocessed the public reads and kept productive beta chains. Each record represents a unique CDR3 protein, reported with the most common genes and DNA among its rows. In all, the sample holds about 680,000 distinct CDR3 sequences, and around 48% of those were seen once. About 32% of the sample rests with the top ten. Material for sequencing was blood. All receptors come from a woman aged 55 to 70 in good health.

The rearrangement links TRBV20-1 to TRBJ2-7; 8 bases are a match to TRBD2. Germline V gene sequence: CDR1 DFQATT, CDR2 SNEGSKA (reference sequence). The V gene end was trimmed by 6 bases and the J gene end by 4 bases; junction bases not matched to a gene: 11. The CDR3 is made up of 14 amino acids. The CDR3, as DNA: TGCAGTGCCCCTGGACTAGCCTCGACGTACGAGCAGTACTTC. This encodes CSAPGLASTYEQYF.

J is TRBJ1-1 and V is TRBV12-3 or TRBV12-4; D is uncertain. Trimming removed 6 bases from V and 10 bases from J, with 18 bases in between. The CDR3 sequence is 13 residues long. CDR3 sequence: CASSPTGSRRAFF. The CDR3 DNA is TGTGCCAGCAGCCCAACGGGCAGCCGGAGAGCTTTCTTT.

The chain carries TRBV12-3 or TRBV12-4 and TRBJ1-4; 7 positions match TRBD1. The CDR3 extends over 17 amino acids. The J segment lost 7 bases and the V segment lost 2 bases, leaving 13 bases of the junction unmatched. The CDR3 protein is CASSLTLSQGVGEKLFF. CDR3 DNA sequence: TGTGCCAGCAGTTTAACGCTATCCCAGGGGGTAGGTGAAAAACTGTTTTTT.

This clonotype showed up just once. The rearrangement links TRBV15 to TRBJ2-3; D may be TRBD1 (6 bases). The CDR3 loop spans 15 amino acids. Germline values: CDR1 LNHNV, CDR2 YYDKDF (reference sequence). Deletions cut 5 bases from V and 2 bases from J, with 14 bases between. The CDR3: CATSARTAYTDTQYF. DNA for the CDR3: TGTGCCACCAGCGCCCGGACAGCTTACACAGATACGCAGTATTTT.

This chain links TRBV14 with TRBJ2-7; no firm D call. Germline V gives CDR1 SGHDN, CDR2 FVKESK. Trimming stripped 4 bases from V and 0 bases from J, with 13 bases between. The CDR3 spans 15 residues. CDR3 sequence (DNA): TGTGCCAGCAGCCGAGTGCTCAGGAGCTCCTACGAGCAGTACTTC. Translated: CASSRVLRSSYEQYF.

The chain carries TRBV20-1 and TRBJ2-5; D remains ambiguous. The ends were cut back, 3 bases at V and 11 bases at J, with 25 bases in the middle. This CDR3 has 15 amino acids. In germline, CDR1 is DFQATT, CDR2 SNEGSKA (reference sequence). For the CDR3, the DNA is TGCAGTGCTAGGCCCATTGGAAGCAGCTTAAATGAGCAGTACTTC. Translated: CSARPIGSSLNEQYF.

V usage is TRBV21-1 and J usage is TRBJ2-7; whether TRBD1, the table's D call, matches the DNA was not checked. TRBV21-1 is a recognized pseudogene. The CDR3 runs to 16 residues. CDR3 coding DNA: TGTGCCAGCAGCAAAGCGCTGGGGGCCGTCTCCTACGAGCAGTACTTC. Translated: CASSKALGAVSYEQYF.

The chain employs TRBV30 and TRBJ2-7; D is uncertain. The V gene's germline CDR1 is GTSNPN and CDR2 SVGIG (reference sequence). This CDR3 is built from 13 residues. Trimming stripped 2 bases from V and 4 bases from J, with 12 bases between. The DNA for the CDR3 is TGTGCCTGGAGTTACGGACCCGGGTACGAGCAGTACTTC. Translation: CAWSYGPGYEQYF.

The V gene is TRBV6-6, the J gene TRBJ2-7, with 13 bases that match TRBD2. The CDR3 contains 15 residues. The germline V gene has CDR1 MNHNY and CDR2 SVGAGI (reference sequence). V shed 5 bases and J 4 bases; nucleotides not matched to a gene: 5. In nucleotides, the CDR3 is TGTGCCAGCAGTGGAGGGACTAGCGGGGTTTACGAGCAGTACTTC. Translating gives CASSGGTSGVYEQYF.

This chain joins TRBV11-2 and TRBJ2-7; TRBD2 agrees at 9 bases. Germline CDR1 reads SGHAT; CDR2 reads FQNNGV. This CDR3 contains 14 residues. V gave up 4 bases and J gave up 4 bases; unmatched junction bases: 5. CDR3 protein: CASSWPGLAYEQYF. In DNA form, the CDR3 reads TGTGCCAGCAGCTGGCCGGGACTAGCTTACGAGCAGTACTTC.

The sample holds one count of this clonotype. The chain employs TRBV15 and TRBJ2-3; 9 nucleotides agree with TRBD1. This CDR3 is built from 15 residues. J lost 4 bases, V lost 1 base, and 3 bases had no gene match. The germline CDR1 and CDR2 sequences are LNHNV and YYDKDF (reference sequence). For the CDR3, the DNA is TGTGCCACCAGCAGAGTGGGGACAGGGTCAGATACGCAGTATTTT. Its protein is CATSRVGTGSDTQYF.

The DNA for the CDR3 is TGCGCCAGCAGCCGGACAGTAGGCGAGCAGTTCTTC. This translates into CASSRTVGEQFF. The rearrangement uses TRBV5-1 and TRBJ2-1; possible D gene TRBD1, 6 bases. Germline V CDR1 and CDR2: SGHRS, YFSETQ. V was shortened by 4 bases and J by 10 bases, with 12 bases between the two germline ends. The CDR3 contains 12 residues.

The V and J genes are TRBV7-3 and TRBJ2-1; maybe TRBD2 (5 bases). Germline-derived CDR1 and CDR2 are SGHTA and FQGTGA. The CDR3 is 13 amino acids. V lost 4 bases to trimming and J lost 9 bases, with 13 bases between them. DNA for the CDR3: TGTGCCAGCAGCTCGGCTGGCGGAGGTGAGCAGTTCTTC. This encodes CASSSAGGGEQFF.

The chain uses TRBV20-1 and TRBJ2-1; 8 bases are shared with TRBD2. J was trimmed by 4 bases and V by 3 bases; bases with no gene match: 5. The CDR3 is 14 amino acids. Looked up from germline, CDR1 is DFQATT and CDR2 is SNEGSKA (reference sequence). The CDR3 reads CSASLSGAYNEQFF. CDR3 nucleotides: TGCAGTGCTAGTCTTAGCGGGGCATACAATGAGCAGTTCTTC.

This clonotype was seen only a few times. The chain has TRBV29-1 and TRBJ2-5; 8 bases agree with TRBD1. The germline gives CDR1 SQVTM, CDR2 ANQGSEA. This CDR3 region has 13 residues. In nucleotides, the CDR3 is TGCGGACACAGGACAGGGAATCAAGAGACCCAGTACTTC. Amino acids: CGHRTGNQETQYF.